These T cell receptor beta chains were read from a single sample in a study of blood T cell repertoires in COVID-19. Libraries were prepared by immunoSEQ multiplex PCR; TCRdb keeps only in-frame clonotypes and omits some of them. The sample has 90,000 to 120,000 clones, roughly 84% seen once. The sequencing sample was made of peripheral blood. These receptors came from a human donor in a cohort sampled during active COVID-19. CDR3s include the opening cysteine and the closing phenylalanine or tryptophan. The order of the fields is D gene, clone size, J gene, V gene, CDR3 protein, CDR3 DNA. A D gene is named only where the DNA matches it firmly. The listing skips clone size in some rows; elsewhere it reads once, few, many or a size class.

d_gene: TRBD1; abundance: .; j_gene: TRBJ1-1; v_gene: TRBV30; CDR3aa: CAWSVGQGVPFF; CDR3nt: TGTGCCTGGAGTGTAGGGCAGGGGGTCCCTTTCTTT
d_gene: TRBD1; abundance: few; j_gene: TRBJ1-2; v_gene: TRBV3-1/TRBV3-2; CDR3aa: CASSQWGQGAYGYTF; CDR3nt: TGTGCCAGCAGCCAATGGGGACAGGGGGCATATGGCTACACCTTC
d_gene: .; abundance: .; j_gene: TRBJ1-5; v_gene: TRBV5-6; CDR3aa: CASSHNRYQPQHF; CDR3nt: TGTGCCAGCAGCCATAACAGATATCAGCCCCAGCATTTT
d_gene: .; abundance: .; j_gene: TRBJ2-7; v_gene: TRBV7-2; CDR3aa: CASSLGGLIGHEQYF; CDR3nt: TGTGCCAGCAGCTTAGGGGGACTTATCGGACACGAGCAGTACTTC
d_gene: TRBD2; abundance: .; j_gene: TRBJ2-3; v_gene: TRBV28; CDR3aa: CASSFASGRSDTQYF; CDR3nt: TGTGCCAGCAGTTTTGCGAGCGGGAGGTCGGATACGCAGTATTTT
d_gene: .; abundance: .; j_gene: TRBJ1-4; v_gene: TRBV29-1; CDR3aa: CSVARAPNEKLFF; CDR3nt: TGCAGCGTTGCCCGCGCCCCTAATGAAAAACTGTTTTTT
d_gene: .; abundance: .; j_gene: TRBJ1-2; v_gene: TRBV7-2; CDR3aa: CASSMDSNVYGYTF; CDR3nt: TGTGCCAGCTCGATGGACAGTAACGTCTATGGCTACACCTTC
d_gene: TRBD1; abundance: .; j_gene: TRBJ2-3; v_gene: TRBV19; CDR3aa: CASSLQGPLFSTADTQYF; CDR3nt: TGTGCCAGTAGTTTACAGGGGCCTTTATTTTCGACCGCAGATACGCAGTATTTT
d_gene: TRBD1; abundance: .; j_gene: TRBJ1-2; v_gene: TRBV12-3/TRBV12-4; CDR3aa: CASRTTGGHGYTF; CDR3nt: TGTGCCAGCAGAACGACAGGGGGTCATGGCTACACCTTC
d_gene: .; abundance: .; j_gene: TRBJ2-6; v_gene: TRBV5-4; CDR3aa: CASIPSGAVGSGANVLTF; CDR3nt: TGTGCCAGCATCCCTTCTGGGGCTGTCGGCTCTGGGGCCAACGTCCTGACTTTC
d_gene: .; abundance: few; j_gene: TRBJ2-7; v_gene: TRBV3-1/TRBV3-2; CDR3aa: CATVGPPSGEQYF; CDR3nt: TGTGCCACAGTTGGGCCTCCATCAGGCGAGCAGTACTTC
d_gene: .; abundance: .; j_gene: TRBJ1-5; v_gene: TRBV19; CDR3aa: CASSMIRDGNQPQHF; CDR3nt: TGTGCCAGTAGTATGATCAGGGATGGCAATCAGCCCCAGCATTTT
d_gene: TRBD1; abundance: .; j_gene: TRBJ2-7; v_gene: TRBV18; CDR3aa: CASSPAGTGASYEQYF; CDR3nt: TGTGCCAGCTCACCAGCCGGGACAGGGGCCTCCTACGAGCAGTACTTC
d_gene: TRBD1; abundance: few; j_gene: TRBJ1-6; v_gene: TRBV10-3; CDR3aa: CATRGDAGTVYNSPLHF; CDR3nt: TGTGCCACCAGGGGGGACGCCGGGACAGTATATAATTCACCCCTCCACTTT
d_gene: .; abundance: few; j_gene: TRBJ1-2; v_gene: TRBV12-5; CDR3aa: CASGLPTGGRYGYTF; CDR3nt: TGTGCTAGTGGTTTGCCCACTGGGGGGAGGTATGGCTACACCTTC
d_gene: TRBD2; abundance: .; j_gene: TRBJ2-3; v_gene: TRBV6-2/TRBV6-3; CDR3aa: CASSPTPGLAGRLDTQYF; CDR3nt: TGTGCCAGCAGTCCCACGCCCGGACTAGCGGGACGTTTAGATACGCAGTATTTT
d_gene: .; abundance: .; j_gene: TRBJ2-5; v_gene: TRBV5-1; CDR3aa: CASSSSGQQETQYF; CDR3nt: TGCGCCAGCAGCTCTTCGGGACAACAAGAGACCCAGTACTTC
d_gene: .; abundance: .; j_gene: TRBJ1-5; v_gene: TRBV28; CDR3aa: CASSLGGGGGQPQHF; CDR3nt: TGTGCCAGCAGCCTAGGGGGGGGCGGGGGACAGCCCCAGCATTTT
d_gene: TRBD2; abundance: .; j_gene: TRBJ2-1; v_gene: TRBV4-2; CDR3aa: CASSRTSGTIEQFF; CDR3nt: TGTGCCAGCAGCCGGACTAGCGGGACAATTGAGCAGTTCTTC
d_gene: .; abundance: .; j_gene: TRBJ1-5; v_gene: TRBV6-5; CDR3aa: CASSQAPHQPQHF; CDR3nt: TGTGCCAGCAGCCAGGCTCCTCATCAGCCCCAGCATTTT
d_gene: .; abundance: once; j_gene: TRBJ1-1; v_gene: TRBV7-2; CDR3aa: CASSGGRANTEAFF; CDR3nt: TGTGCCAGCAGCGGGGGGAGGGCGAACACTGAAGCTTTCTTT
d_gene: TRBD2; abundance: few; j_gene: TRBJ2-5; v_gene: TRBV7-9; CDR3aa: CASSLRTSRSQETQYF; CDR3nt: TGTGCCAGCAGCTTAAGGACTAGTAGGTCACAAGAGACCCAGTACTTC
d_gene: .; abundance: .; j_gene: TRBJ2-5; v_gene: TRBV7-2; CDR3aa: CASSLGGVQETQYF; CDR3nt: TGTGCCAGCAGCTTAGGGGGGGTTCAAGAGACCCAGTACTTC
d_gene: TRBD1; abundance: .; j_gene: TRBJ2-7; v_gene: TRBV5-1; CDR3aa: CASSLPGQGAVEQYF; CDR3nt: TGCGCCAGCAGCTTGCCTGGACAGGGGGCGGTCGAGCAGTACTTC
d_gene: .; abundance: .; j_gene: TRBJ1-6; v_gene: TRBV12-5; CDR3aa: CASGSGGNSPLHF; CDR3nt: TGTGCTAGTGGTTCGGGTGGTAATTCACCCCTCCACTTT
d_gene: TRBD2; abundance: .; j_gene: TRBJ2-5; v_gene: TRBV24-1; CDR3aa: CATSDLTSGKKETQYF; CDR3nt: TGTGCCACCAGTGATTTGACTAGCGGGAAAAAAGAGACCCAGTACTTC
d_gene: TRBD1; abundance: .; j_gene: TRBJ2-3; v_gene: TRBV5-8; CDR3aa: CASSRDRGLAGFTDTQYF; CDR3nt: TGTGCCAGCAGCCGGGACAGGGGGCTAGCGGGTTTCACAGATACGCAGTATTTT
d_gene: TRBD2; abundance: .; j_gene: TRBJ2-7; v_gene: TRBV6-5; CDR3aa: CASRGRDYSYEQYF; CDR3nt: TGTGCCAGCAGGGGCCGGGACTACTCCTACGAGCAGTACTTC